The 21 T cell receptor beta chains below all came from one sample that was sequenced in a study of CD8+ T cells in alopecia areata. It was cDNA, reverse transcribed from extracted RNA, that served as the sequencing template. Sequencing was performed with immunoSEQ multiplex PCR; in TCRdb, only in-frame clones are kept and a portion is missing. This table holds 150,000 to 200,000 clones, 65% found once. Treatment noted: oral pan-JAK inhibitor, 5-10 mg twice daily. The sequences come from CD4+ T cells sorted from blood, collected at week 4, from a patient treated with tofacitinib. The receptor set was obtained from a human donor with alopecia areata.

V and J are TRBV29-1 and TRBJ2-7, with a weak D call TRBD2 (5 bases). CDR1 and CDR2 (germline): SQVTM, ANQGSEA. The CDR3 loop spans 12 amino acids. Trimming removed 6 bases at V and 3 bases at J, with 12 bases between. This CDR3 is CSVARESYEQYF. The CDR3 DNA sequence: TGCAGCGTCGCTAGGGAGAGCTACGAGCAGTACTTC.

This rearrangement joins TRBV30 to TRBJ2-5; TRBD2 agrees at 13 bases. This CDR3 contains 15 residues. CDR1 and CDR2 from the germline V gene are GTSNPN and SVGIG (reference sequence). With 2 bases clipped from V and 5 bases from J, the junction kept 5 bases outside the gene matches. The CDR3: CAWSTSGGASETQYF. The CDR3 nucleotides are TGTGCCTGGAGTACTAGCGGGGGGGCCTCGGAGACCCAGTACTTC.

This chain links TRBV28 with TRBJ2-1, with 7 nucleotides matching TRBD2. The V gene end was trimmed by 9 bases and the J gene end by 6 bases; junction bases not matched to a gene: 5. The CDR3 contains 12 residues. The germline V gene encodes CDR1 MDHEN and CDR2 SYDVKM. As DNA, the CDR3 is TGTGCCAGTCTGGGACTAAGCAATGAGCAGTTCTTC. It yields the protein CASLGLSNEQFF.

The V gene is TRBV30, the J gene TRBJ1-5; D is unresolved. This CDR3 comprises 13 residues. Between the trimmed V and J ends, which lost 2 bases and 5 bases, there was a span of 10 bases. Germline V gives CDR1 GTSNPN, CDR2 SVGIG (reference sequence). The CDR3 loop reads CAWSSDGDQPQHF. The CDR3 nucleotides read TGTGCCTGGAGTTCCGATGGGGATCAGCCCCAGCATTTT.

This clone has more than one count but fewer than ten. The V call is TRBV7-9, the J call TRBJ1-5, with D hard to call. V was clipped by 5 bases and J by 7 bases, with 9 bases between them. The length of the CDR3 is 12 residues. Germline V gene sequence: CDR1 SEHNR, CDR2 FQNEAQ (reference sequence). DNA for the CDR3: TGTGCCAGCAGCGCCGATTGGCAGCCCCAGCATTTT. Translated, it gives CASSADWQPQHF.

This sequence joins TRBV30 and TRBJ2-7, with D hard to call. Trimming cost V 0 bases and J 7 bases, with 7 bases left between them. The germline V gene encodes CDR1 GTSNPN and CDR2 SVGIG (reference sequence). This CDR3 has 11 amino acids. CDR3 DNA: TGTGCCTGGAGTGTACTCGGTGAGCAGTACTTC. This encodes CAWSVLGEQYF.

In its sample, this clone was seen a few times. This sequence joins TRBV5-1 and TRBJ2-5; TRBD2 might be the D (6 bases). Trimming left V 5 bases short and J 4 bases short, with 6 bases between. The CDR3 loop spans 11 amino acids. Germline V gene sequence: CDR1 SGHRS, CDR2 YFSETQ. The CDR3 protein is CASRGGETQYF. For the CDR3, the DNA is TGCGCCAGCAGGGGGGGAGAGACCCAGTACTTC. The full variable domain, completed using reference TRBV5-1 and TRBJ2-5, is KAGVTQTPRYLIKTRGQQVTLSCSPISGHRSVSWYQQTPGQGLQFLFEYFSETQRNKGNFPGRFSGRQFSNSRSEMNVSTLELGDSALYLCASRGGETQYFGPGTRLLVL.

The J gene is TRBJ2-4, the V gene TRBV5-1; TRBD1 is a possible D gene (6 bases). Between the trimmed V and J ends, which lost 4 bases and 5 bases, there was a span of 10 bases. This CDR3 contains 13 residues. Germline loops: CDR1 SGHRS, CDR2 YFSETQ. The CDR3 DNA follows: TGCGCCAGCAGCCCACAGGGAGAAAACATTCAGTACTTC. This gives the protein CASSPQGENIQYF.

V usage is TRBV30 and J usage is TRBJ2-7; the D gene is possibly TRBD2 (5 bases). Germline V gives CDR1 GTSNPN, CDR2 SVGIG (reference sequence). V dropped 0 bases and J dropped 5 bases, with 8 bases sitting between them. The CDR3 length is 12 residues. CDR3 nucleotide sequence: TGTGCCTGGAGTGTAGGACTGAACGAGCAGTACTTC. Amino acid sequence: CAWSVGLNEQYF.

Only a few counts were recorded for this clone. This chain uses TRBV30 with TRBJ1-6, with TRBD1 identical over 8 bases. V lost 1 base and J lost 9; bases outside the gene matches: 5. Per germline, CDR1 GTSNPN and CDR2 SVGIG (reference sequence). The CDR3 covers 14 residues. CDR3 sequence: CAWSEGRGPSPLHF. The CDR3 DNA reads as TGTGCCTGGAGTGAGGGCAGGGGGCCTTCACCCCTCCACTTT.

Here the CDR3 reads CASSLGNQETQYF. CDR3 nucleotide sequence: TGTGCCAGCAGCTTAGGGAACCAAGAGACCCAGTACTTC. This chain links TRBV11-2 with TRBJ2-5; D gene uncertain. V was shortened by 1 base and J by 0 bases, with 3 bases between the two germline ends. Germline assignment: CDR1 SGHAT and CDR2 FQNNGV. The CDR3 runs 13 residues.

The genes are TRBV30 and TRBJ2-3, with D hard to call. The V gene's germline CDR1 is GTSNPN and CDR2 SVGIG (reference sequence). Between the trimmed V and J ends, which lost 4 bases and 0 bases, there was a span of 11 bases. The CDR3 has 14 amino acids. CDR3 coding DNA: TGTGCCTGGAAGAAAAGCGCGAGCACAGATACGCAGTATTTT. Translated: CAWKKSASTDTQYF.

The genes are TRBV28 and TRBJ2-5, with D perhaps TRBD2 (7 bases). Per germline, CDR1 MDHEN and CDR2 SYDVKM. This CDR3 has 14 amino acids. Trimming took off 2 bases at V and 5 bases at J, with 12 bases between the two ends. This chain's CDR3 is CASSLHGGPETQYF. DNA for the CDR3: TGTGCCAGCAGTTTACACGGGGGGCCGGAGACCCAGTACTTC.

A few counts support this clone. This chain uses TRBV5-4 with TRBJ2-7, with 9 bases matching TRBD2. V trimming: 0 bases; J trimming: 7 bases; junction bases outside the gene matches: 8. The germline gives CDR1 SGHNT, CDR2 YYREEE (reference sequence). The CDR3 covers 15 residues. The CDR3 sequence is CASSLVAGGPEEQYF. The CDR3 nucleotides read TGTGCCAGCAGCTTGGTGGCGGGGGGGCCAGAAGAGCAGTACTTC.

This clone showed up just a few times. This sequence joins TRBV6-5 and TRBJ2-3; D call uncertain. The ends were cut back, 6 bases at V and 2 bases at J, with 9 bases in the middle. From germline, CDR1 is MNHEY and CDR2 SVGAGI. CDR3 length equals 13 residues. Written as DNA, the CDR3 is TGTGCCAGCAGAAGACGGATCACAGATACGCAGTATTTT. Amino acids: CASRRRITDTQYF.

This clone has more than one count but fewer than ten. The chain carries TRBV25-1 and TRBJ1-2; D possibly corresponds to TRBD1 (5 bases). This CDR3 is 14 amino acids long. With 2 bases removed from V and 2 bases from J, the gap between germline ends came to 9 bases. Germline V gene sequence: CDR1 MGHDK, CDR2 SYGVNS. The CDR3 protein is CASSEQGANYGYTF. In DNA, the CDR3 is TGTGCCAGCAGTGAACAGGGCGCCAACTATGGCTACACCTTC.

CDR3 in amino acids: CAWTTGGNGYTF. CDR3 in DNA: TGTGCCTGGACAACAGGGGGCAATGGCTACACCTTC. The V gene is TRBV30, the J gene TRBJ1-2; TRBD1 matches at 9 bases. This CDR3 has 12 residues. The germline gives CDR1 GTSNPN, CDR2 SVGIG (reference sequence). V lost 4 bases, J lost 6 bases, and 3 bases stayed unmatched.

The chain carries TRBV30 and TRBJ2-5; maybe TRBD1 (6 bases). Trimming removed 5 bases at V and 4 bases at J, with 8 bases between. Germline CDR1 GTSNPN, CDR2 SVGIG (reference sequence). This CDR3 region has 11 residues. The CDR3 DNA reads as TGTGCCTGGGGACAGTTAGAGACCCAGTACTTC. It codes for CAWGQLETQYF.

V and J are TRBV29-1 and TRBJ2-5, with TRBD1 as a possible D gene (6 bases). V was clipped by 4 bases and J by 5 bases, with 11 bases between them. The CDR3 sequence is 12 residues long. Germline V gene data show CDR1 as SQVTM and CDR2 as ANQGSEA. The CDR3 reads CSVGRQAETQYF. CDR3 sequence (DNA): TGCAGCGTTGGGAGACAGGCGGAGACCCAGTACTTC.

This clone was found once. The rearrangement links TRBV10-3 to TRBJ1-5; a possible D gene is TRBD1 (6 bases). There are 13 residues in the CDR3. Germline V gene lookup returns CDR1 ENHRY and CDR2 SYGVKD. V was cut by 8 bases and J by 7 bases, with 15 bases left in between. Here the CDR3 reads CAIGVDRSQPQHF. DNA of the CDR3: TGTGCCATCGGTGTTGACAGGTCGCAGCCCCAGCATTTT.

The chain couples TRBV30 to TRBJ2-3, with D possibly matching TRBD2 (5 bases). This CDR3 has 11 residues. The V gene's germline CDR1 is GTSNPN and CDR2 SVGIG (reference sequence). Trimming cost V 3 bases and J 9 bases, with 10 bases left between them. The CDR3 is CAWRFRGTQYF. In DNA form, the CDR3 reads TGTGCCTGGAGGTTCAGAGGGACGCAGTATTTT.